This TCR beta chain came from a study of CD8+CD57+ T cells in acquired aplastic anemia. In patients chosen for sequencing, flow cytometry had shown CD8+CD57+ cell expansion. Every patient presented with severe acquired aplastic anemia. This clonotype was counted a single time. The template used for profiling TCR beta VDJ and CDR3 was genomic DNA. TCRdb redid the calling of the reads with MiXCR, one entry per CDR3 protein. The sample lists about 150,000 distinct CDR3 sequences, about half occurring once. Germline V gives CDR1 WNHNN, CDR2 SYGVQD (reference sequence). The length of the CDR3 is 14 residues. Trimming cost V 3 bases and J 4 bases; bases outside gene matches: 3.

Sequencing input: sorted CD4+, CD8+, or CD8+CD57+ T cells (not recorded which) from PBMCs. The TCR originated in a human donor with aplastic anemia. V gene TRBV10-1 combines with J gene TRBJ1-3; 7 bases match TRBD1. The CDR3 spells CASSDTGQGNTIYF. In DNA, the CDR3 is TGCGCCAGCAGTGACACGGGACAGGGAAACACCATATATTTT.